What follows describes a single TCR beta chain. The V gene end was trimmed by 3 bases and the J gene end by 5 bases; junction bases not matched to a gene: 9. CDR1 LNHNV and CDR2 YYDKDF come from the germline V gene (reference sequence). The length of the CDR3 is 15 residues. The sample comes from a study of blood T cell repertoires in COVID-19. Study-level information: T cells, B-cell-depleted T cells, or PBMCs supplied cDNA or gDNA.

Here immunoSEQ multiplex PCR was the method, and the copy in TCRdb shows in-frame clones only, minus some. The table lists approximately 300,000 clones, around 85% of them singletons. Sequencing was carried out using PBMCs or T cells enriched from blood (not recorded which). This TCR was recovered from a woman aged 25 to 39 who had been exposed to COVID-19. This chain links TRBV15 with TRBJ1-1; 7 bases are a match to TRBD1. The CDR3 coding sequence is TGTGCCACCAGCAGGGTGACAGGGAGGCGAACTGAAGCTTTCTTT. This codes for CATSRVTGRRTEAFF.